This T cell receptor (beta chain) came from a study of cytomegalovirus exposure and HLA in healthy donors. Study-wide points: High sensitivity and specificity were reportedly achieved when the classifier diagnosed cytomegalovirus status. Some TCR beta chains (roughly 160 of them) were listed as cytomegalovirus-associated. The tendency of first-cohort TCR clusters to co-occur in the 90 to 150 validation repertoires emerged from a later analysis.

Regarding this clone: Its antigen remains unidentified.

The CDR3 is made up of 15 amino acids. The V end was cut by 5 bases, the J end by 10 bases, with 23 bases between. Per the germline V gene, CDR1 is SEHNR and CDR2 is FQNEAQ (reference sequence). Assay used: immunoSEQ multiplex PCR; TCRdb lists only in-frame clones, some missing. Of some 140,000 clones listed, almost 85% are singletons. The receptor was derived from a woman between 25 and 40 years old in good health and CMV-seronegative. The sample comprised PBMCs. The chain has TRBV7-9 and TRBJ1-1, with D perhaps matching TRBD1 (6 bases). The CDR3 DNA follows: TGTGCCAGCAGCCCCTTCGGACGCAGGGGTGTCGGAGCTTTCTTT. It translates to CASSPFGRRGVGAFF.